This record covers a single T cell receptor beta chain. Its antigen remains unidentified. V lost 10 bases to trimming and J lost 4 bases, with 14 bases between them. The CDR3 runs 12 residues. Germline CDR1 reads LNHDA; CDR2 reads SQIVND (reference sequence). This record belongs to a study of vaccination and CD4 T cells after COVID-19. The Oncomine TCR Beta short-read assay generated sequence data from the DNA of cultured CD4+ T cells. A single record per CDR3 protein comes from TCRdb applying MiXCR to the PCR reads. The sample holds 2,500 to 3,500 distinct CDR3 sequences, under 55% seen once. The treatment is: roughly 11-day PBMC culture with coronavirus spike peptide pools or control peptides (ViraFEST assay). ViraFEST grew antigen-specific T cells using peptide pools, then sequenced TCRs.

This rearrangement joins TRBV19 to TRBJ2-7, with D maybe TRBD1 (6 bases). The sample consisted of CD4+ T cells from blood, cultured in vitro. This sequence was found in a human donor who had recovered from COVID-19. DNA of the CDR3: TGTGCCACCTCGGACAGTCGGTACGAGCAGTACTTC. Residues: CATSDSRYEQYF.